The TCR beta chain under discussion was sequenced for a study of regulatory T cells in long-lasting Graves disease. Study summary: Patients with new Graves' disease had used antithyroid drugs below 3 months.

Noted time point: newly diagnosed GD, antithyroid drugs for less than 3 months. With RNA extracted from PBMCs as input, the TCR library was made. HTBI primers from iRepertoire and Arm-PCR of CDR3 regions yielded the TCR beta libraries. TCRdb reanalysed the multiplex PCR reads using MiXCR and keeps one entry per CDR3 protein. The sample contains some 200,000 distinct CDR3 sequences, approximately 19% of which appear only once. This CDR3 contains 13 residues. The germline CDR1 and CDR2 sequences are MDHEN and SYDVKM. The table lists this clonotype with a few counts. One junction end disagrees with the germline gene, perhaps due to a read error. The same sample was also used in a study of T cells in Graves' hyperthyroidism and ophthalmopathy. That report adds: Hyperthyroidism, newly diagnosed and lasting under 2 months, affected patients aged 18 to 65. An initial round of RT-PCR targeting the TCR CDR3 relied on the HTBI primer set.

The specimen comprised peripheral blood mononuclear cells (PBMCs), sampled at new diagnosis, from a patient treated with antithyroid drugs. The chain links TRBV28 to TRBJ2-6; D might be TRBD1 (5 bases). The TCR originated in a woman aged 25 to 45 with Graves disease. CDR3 region: CASSFIGANALTF. In DNA, the CDR3 is TGTGCCAGCAGTTTTATTGGGGCCAACGCCCTGACTTTC.